This T cell receptor (beta chain) originates from a study of T-cell memory formation after mild COVID-19 (dated by TCRdb to 2020 to 2023). Regarding the complete study: TCR sequence clusters from the two donors were largely donor specific. Longitudinal TCRalpha and TCRbeta repertoire sequencing tracked T-cell clones expanding and contracting after mild COVID-19 in two donors. The cohort comprised two young, previously healthy adult volunteers, one female and one male. Broad study findings and their caveats: Clones that contracted from day 15 to 85 showed balanced CD4/CD8 phenotypes, whereas a second wave of clones that expanded from day 15 to 37 leaned towards CD4+. Some responding clones were detected in pre-infection memory, suggesting pre-existing cross-reactive memory T cells joined the SARS-CoV-2 response. The study included only a couple of mild cases, and larger cohorts that include severe cases with pre-infection samples were judged to be necessary. Contracting CD4+ clones were located mainly in the CM and EM memory subsets, whereas CD8+ clones were found to be enriched in EMRA. SARS-CoV-2 specificity was not confirmed for the second-wave clones peaking on day 37.

TCRdb records Illumina NovaSeq 6000 as the sequencer. TCRalpha and TCRbeta cDNA libraries were built by 5'RACE with constant-segment primers, adding sample barcodes and unique molecular identifiers. Trizol reagent was used to extract RNA from every sample. Amplification of the libraries took two PCR steps, and the second step added a second sample barcode plus Illumina TruSeq adapters. Sequencing of the libraries was done on an Illumina NovaSeq, producing 2 x 150 bp paired-end reads. In the source study's methods: The reads were demultiplexed and collapsed into UMI-guided consensus sequences using migec v1.2.7. Using mixcr v2.1.11, the UMI consensuses were aligned to TRA and TRB V and J templates and assembled into clonotypes. A clonotype was counted as expanded or contracted only when both edgeR and NoisET called the clonotype significant, with the noise models trained on biological replicates. For edgeR calls, the cutoffs were a false discovery rate-adjusted p below 0.01 and a log2 fold-change threshold of 1. As an exploratory analysis of dynamics, max-normalized trajectories of the 1000 most abundant clonotypes were examined with PCA combined with hierarchical clustering. Each responding clone was given a CD4 or CD8 phenotype based on the CD4+ and CD8+ repertoires, which had been sequenced separately. TCRdb itself trimmed the public reads at Q25 with fastp, ran MiXCR and retained productive beta chains. For every CDR3 protein sequence, its rows merge into one entry that carries the most common genes and DNA. These V and J calls rely on TCRdb rather than the paper's analysis. This sample holds 300,000 to 400,000 distinct CDR3 sequences; 10% to 15% were observed only once. The top ten constitute about a fifth of the sample.

At least ten counts were recorded for this clonotype. The antigen it recognizes is unknown. Base qualities are not at hand, and no much larger clone is one base apart. A distance of 9 bases separates the germline ends of V and J, which lose 6 bases and 1 base respectively. The CDR3 goes from the cysteine to the phenylalanine over 14 residues. Only CDR3 DNA remains: 42 bases, in frame from the first base. CDR1 and CDR2 are read off the germline V gene as SNHLY and FYNNEI. PBMCs were isolated by Ficoll-Paque density gradient centrifugation. Sample: PBMCs or a T cell subset sorted from them (not recorded which). The source is a man younger than 35 who had mild COVID-19 (a few samples of this study predate the infection). The sample titles of this study are shuffled in the database, so cell type and time point are left out; the donor was told from shared clones. The chain was built from TRBV2 and TRBJ2-2; there is no confident call for the D gene. CDR3 protein: CASRFTENTGELFF. The nucleotide sequence is TGTGCCAGCAGGTTCACGGAGAACACCGGGGAGCTGTTTTTT.